Shown below are 16 T cell receptor beta chains from a single sample sequenced in a study of patients and donors after allogeneic stem cell transplantation. TCRdb recomputed calls from the RT-PCR reads with MiXCR, one row per CDR3 protein. The sample lists over 200,000 distinct CDR3 sequences, over 30% occurring once. The source material was blood, either unsorted or a sorted T cell fraction (not recorded which). All receptors come from a human donor who was either an allogeneic HSCT recipient or a stem cell or donor lymphocyte infusion donor (not recorded which). It is not recorded whose cells these are; they may come from a transplant donor.

The chain employs TRBV28 and TRBJ1-6, with D perhaps TRBD1 (6 bases). Between the trimmed V and J ends, which lost 3 bases and 2 bases, there was a span of 11 bases. Germline V gene lookup returns CDR1 MDHEN and CDR2 SYDVKM. This CDR3 is built from 16 residues. The DNA of the CDR3 is TGTGCCAGCAGTTTCCTAAGGGGGACCTATAATTCACCCCTCCACTTT. Residues: CASSFLRGTYNSPLHF.

This sequence joins TRBV14 and TRBJ2-7; D unresolved. Trimming removed 2 bases at V and 3 bases at J, with 17 bases between. Per the germline V gene, CDR1 is SGHDN and CDR2 is FVKESK. CDR3 length: 16 amino acids. The CDR3 DNA reads as TGTGCCAGCAGCCAAACCCAAAATCTCCTCGGCTACGAGCAGTACTTC. Its translation is CASSQTQNLLGYEQYF.

CDR3: CSARVQGDRSYEQYF. The CDR3 DNA follows: TGCAGTGCTAGAGTCCAGGGAGACCGAAGCTACGAGCAGTACTTC. This sequence joins TRBV20-1 and TRBJ2-7, with D possibly being TRBD1 or TRBD2 (5 bases each). The CDR3 has 15 amino acids. Trimming removed 1 base at V and 3 bases at J, with 16 bases between. CDR1 is DFQATT, CDR2 SNEGSKA, per germline (reference sequence).

The chain links TRBV5-1 to TRBJ2-5; a weak D match, TRBD1 (6 bases). The CDR3 is 14 residues long. Germline V CDR1 and CDR2: SGHRS, YFSETQ. V lost 5 bases, J lost 3 bases, and 14 bases lay in between. The CDR3 nucleotides are TGCGCCAGCAGGACCCAGGGGCGAGAAGAGACCCAGTACTTC. It is translated as CASRTQGREETQYF.

This chain uses TRBV20-1 with TRBJ2-2; D might be TRBD2 (6 bases). Germline V CDR1 and CDR2: DFQATT, SNEGSKA (reference sequence). V lost 4 bases and J lost 7, with 10 bases in between. The CDR3 is made up of 12 amino acids. CDR3 region: CSAKTRFGELFF. The CDR3 DNA reads as TGCAGTGCTAAGACTAGATTCGGGGAGCTGTTTTTT.

This clonotype was detected a few times. This chain joins TRBV4-2 and TRBJ1-5, with 8 bases identical to TRBD1. The V segment lost 2 bases and the J segment 5 bases; nucleotides outside the gene matches: 5. The length of the CDR3 is 15 residues. Germline assignment: CDR1 LGHNA and CDR2 YNFKEQ. The CDR3 spells CASSQRQGADQPQHF. The CDR3 DNA reads TGTGCCAGCAGCCAACGCCAGGGGGCCGATCAGCCCCAGCATTTT.

This clonotype appeared a few times. This chain joins TRBV2 and TRBJ1-5, with 9 bases that match TRBD1. J lost 12 bases, V lost 6 bases, and 12 bases had no gene match. CDR1 is SNHLY, CDR2 FYNNEI, per germline. The CDR3 runs to 14 residues. The CDR3 DNA reads as TGTGCCAGCAGACTTAATGGGGGACAGGGCGACCAGCATTTT. Translated: CASRLNGGQGDQHF. Supplemented by reference TRBV2 and TRBJ1-5, the full variable domain reads EPEVTQTPSHQVTQMGQEVILRCVPISNHLYFYWYRQILGQKVEFLVSFYNNEISEKSEIFDDQFSVERPDGSNFTLKIRSTKLEDSAMYFCASRLNGGQGDQHFGDGTRLSIL.

V is TRBV11-2 and J is TRBJ1-4; 9 bases fit TRBD1. The J segment lost 5 bases and the V segment lost 2 bases, leaving 3 bases of the junction unmatched. CDR1 is SGHAT and CDR2 is FQNNGV in the germline V gene. CDR3 length: 15 amino acids. CDR3 loop: CASSLWDRENEKLFF. The CDR3 DNA follows: TGTGCCAGCAGCTTATGGGACAGGGAAAATGAAAAACTGTTTTTT.

The chain uses TRBV7-2 and TRBJ2-7; TRBD2 might be the D (5 bases). CDR1 SGHTA and CDR2 FQGNSA come from the germline V gene. Trimming cost V 2 bases and J 2 bases, with 10 bases left between them. The CDR3 runs 14 residues. CDR3 sequence (DNA): TGTGCCAGCAGCTTAAGAGGGTACCCCTACGAGCAGTACTTC. It translates to CASSLRGYPYEQYF. Complete variable domain (other parts from reference TRBV7-2 and TRBJ2-7): GAGVSQSPSNKVTEKGKDVELRCDPISGHTALYWYRQSLGQGLEFLIYFQGNSAPDKSGLPSDRFSAERTGGSVSTLTIQRTQQEDSAVYLCASSLRGYPYEQYFGPGTRLTVT.

The V call is TRBV5-1, the J call TRBJ2-1; D unresolved. Germline-derived CDR1 and CDR2 are SGHRS and YFSETQ. Trimming removed 2 bases from V and 5 bases from J, with 11 bases in between. CDR3 length: 14 residues. This CDR3 is CASSFEGANNEQFF. CDR3 nucleotides: TGCGCCAGCAGCTTTGAAGGAGCAAACAATGAGCAGTTCTTC.

This clonotype has more than one count but fewer than ten. The chain uses TRBV20-1 and TRBJ2-7; 7 positions match TRBD2. The CDR3 is made up of 14 amino acids. Trimming took 3 bases from V and 3 from J; bases not matched to a gene: 8. Germline V gives CDR1 DFQATT, CDR2 SNEGSKA (reference sequence). CDR3 protein: CSARERLAVYEQYF. CDR3 DNA sequence: TGCAGTGCTAGGGAACGACTAGCAGTCTACGAGCAGTACTTC.

This clonotype was seen only a few times. The V call is TRBV28, the J call TRBJ1-5, with D possibly matching TRBD1 (5 bases). V was cut by 3 bases and J by 2 bases, with 17 bases left in between. The CDR3 contains 17 residues. CDR1 MDHEN and CDR2 SYDVKM come from the germline V gene. Here the CDR3 DNA reads TGTGCCAGCAGTTTTCCAGGGAGGGGCAGAGGCAATCAGCCCCAGCATTTT. Translated: CASSFPGRGRGNQPQHF.

The V call is TRBV20-1, the J call TRBJ2-3; 7 bases align to TRBD2. The germline gives CDR1 DFQATT, CDR2 SNEGSKA (reference sequence). The CDR3 is 15 amino acids. With 5 bases clipped from V and 0 bases from J, the junction kept 8 bases outside the gene matches. The CDR3 region is CSARPPSGSTDTQYF. The CDR3 region has the DNA TGCAGTGCTCGTCCCCCTAGCGGAAGCACAGATACGCAGTATTTT.

The CDR3, as DNA: TGCAGTGCTAGAGATGGCAGTCTATTCGGCTACACCTTC. Translating gives CSARDGSLFGYTF. The rearrangement links TRBV20-1 to TRBJ1-2; D call uncertain. The V and J ends lost 0 bases and 8 bases respectively, with 13 bases between them. CDR1 DFQATT and CDR2 SNEGSKA come from the germline V gene (reference sequence). The length of the CDR3 is 13 residues.

V usage is TRBV7-9 and J usage is TRBJ2-5; 7 nucleotides align to TRBD2. J lost 3 bases, V lost 1 base, and 2 bases had no gene match. CDR1 and CDR2 (germline): SEHNR, FQNEAQ (reference sequence). This CDR3 comprises 14 residues. The CDR3 loop is CASSLGTRKETQYF. The CDR3 bases are TGTGCCAGCAGCTTAGGGACTAGGAAAGAGACCCAGTACTTC.

V and J are TRBV7-9 and TRBJ1-4, with no clear D. Trimming shortened V by 6 bases and J by 5 bases, and 4 bases separated the two germline ends. This CDR3 is built from 11 residues. In germline, CDR1 is SEHNR, CDR2 FQNEAQ (reference sequence). CDR3 region: CASSRNEKLFF. The CDR3 region has the DNA TGTGCCAGCAGTCGAAATGAAAAACTGTTTTTT.